One sample yielded the 10 T cell receptor beta chains listed below, sequenced in a study of blood T cell repertoires in COVID-19. Using immunoSEQ multiplex PCR, the repertoire was profiled, and TCRdb retains in-frame clones only, with some absent. The profile shows about 90,000 clones, 89% of them singletons. Source material: peripheral blood. Receptors were obtained from a man aged 50-60 years with COVID-19, enrolled during active disease.

This sequence joins TRBV7-9 and TRBJ2-1, with 13 bases lining up with TRBD2. Trimming took 5 bases from V and 2 from J; bases not matched to a gene: 9. CDR1 is SEHNR, CDR2 FQNEAQ, per germline (reference sequence). The CDR3 contains 18 residues. The CDR3 region is CASSHTSGGARPYNEQFF. The CDR3 region has the DNA TGTGCCAGCAGCCACACTAGCGGGGGGGCTCGGCCCTACAATGAGCAGTTCTTC.

The V call is TRBV7-9, the J call TRBJ1-4; TRBD1 agrees at 7 bases. There are 13 residues in the CDR3. CDR1 is SEHNR, CDR2 FQNEAQ, per germline (reference sequence). Trimming removed 10 bases from V and 0 bases from J; junction bases left unmatched: 2. The CDR3 region has the DNA TGTGCCACACAGGGGACAACTAATGAAAAACTGTTTTTT. This codes for CATQGTTNEKLFF.

This rearrangement joins TRBV6-5 to TRBJ1-1; D gene ambiguous. Trimming took off 6 bases at V and 5 bases at J, with 16 bases between the two ends. Germline V CDR1 and CDR2: MNHEY, SVGAGI. The CDR3 contains 14 residues. The CDR3 is CASSPDYGKTEAFF. CDR3 bases: TGTGCCAGCAGCCCGGACTATGGGAAGACTGAAGCTTTCTTT.

The genes are TRBV19 and TRBJ2-3; D is perhaps TRBD1 (6 bases). This CDR3 has 14 amino acids. Germline lookup yields CDR1 LNHDA and CDR2 SQIVND (reference sequence). V was pared by 6 bases and J by 0 bases, with 10 bases between. CDR3 nucleotide sequence: TGTGCCAGTAGACAGGACAGAAGCACAGATACGCAGTATTTT. Translation: CASRQDRSTDTQYF.

This clone has just one count. The CDR3 sequence is CASSQRRGPEAFF. The CDR3 DNA reads as TGTGCCAGCAGCCAACGCAGGGGGCCTGAAGCTTTCTTT. This chain links TRBV4-2 with TRBJ1-1; 8 positions match TRBD1. J was trimmed by 6 bases and V by 2 bases; bases with no gene match: 2. Looked up from germline, CDR1 is LGHNA and CDR2 is YNFKEQ. CDR3 size: 13 residues.

The J gene is TRBJ1-5, the V gene TRBV3-1 (or the pseudogene TRBV3-2); D unresolved. This CDR3 has 13 amino acids. Deletions cut 6 bases from V and 4 bases from J, with 10 bases between. Germline values: CDR1 LGHDT, CDR2 YNNKEL (reference sequence). Here the CDR3 reads CASSDTRNQPQHF. In nucleotides, the CDR3 is TGTGCCAGCAGTGACACCAGAAATCAGCCCCAGCATTTT.

This clone was counted between two and nine times. The chain uses TRBV30 and TRBJ1-4, with 11 bases that match TRBD1. The CDR3 has 16 amino acids. From germline, CDR1 is GTSNPN and CDR2 SVGIG (reference sequence). The V segment lost 3 bases and the J segment 2 bases; nucleotides outside the gene matches: 5. In DNA form, the CDR3 reads TGTGCCTGGAGCACGGGACAGGGGGTGACTAATGAAAAACTGTTTTTT. This sequence encodes CAWSTGQGVTNEKLFF.

The chain couples TRBV10-3 to TRBJ2-6, with 7 bases identical to TRBD1. Germline trimming cut 0 bases from V and 0 bases from J; bases unmatched to any gene: 8. CDR3 length: 19 amino acids. The germline CDR1 and CDR2 sequences are ENHRY and SYGVKD. CDR3 in amino acids: CAISESYGTVSSGANVLTF. CDR3 DNA sequence: TGTGCCATCAGTGAGTCGTACGGGACAGTAAGCTCTGGGGCCAACGTCCTGACTTTC.

This clone was detected only a few times. The chain employs TRBV10-2 and TRBJ2-7; tentative D call: TRBD1 (6 bases). Germline lookup yields CDR1 WSHSY and CDR2 SAAADI. This CDR3 comprises 16 residues. The ends were cut back, 8 bases at V and 7 bases at J, with 27 bases in the middle. This chain's CDR3 is CASRDVVGASSLEQYF. CDR3 bases: TGCGCCAGCCGGGATGTTGTGGGGGCCTCTTCCCTGGAGCAGTACTTC.

This clone was recorded once. The chain combines TRBV28 with TRBJ2-3; TRBD1 aligns across 9 bases. The length of the CDR3 is 17 residues. Trimming cost V 6 bases and J 2 bases; bases outside gene matches: 12. The germline CDR1 and CDR2 sequences are MDHEN and SYDVKM. CDR3 residues: CASSPSPGQGVTDTQYF. The CDR3 region has the DNA TGTGCCAGCAGCCCCAGCCCGGGACAGGGAGTCACAGATACGCAGTATTTT. Combining the CDR3 with reference TRBV28 and TRBJ2-3 gives the whole variable domain DVKVTQSSRYLVKRTGEKVFLECVQDMDHENMFWYRQDPGLGLRLIYFSYDVKMKEKGDIPEGYSVSREKKERFSLILESASTNQTSMYLCASSPSPGQGVTDTQYFGPGTRLTVL.